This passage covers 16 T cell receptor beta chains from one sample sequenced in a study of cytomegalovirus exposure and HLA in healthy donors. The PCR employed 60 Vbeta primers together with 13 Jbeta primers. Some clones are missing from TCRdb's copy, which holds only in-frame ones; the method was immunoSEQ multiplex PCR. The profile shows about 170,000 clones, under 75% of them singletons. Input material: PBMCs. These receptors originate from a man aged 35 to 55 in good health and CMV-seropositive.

CDR3: CASSLPGGREEAFF. CDR3 DNA: TGTGCCAGCAGCCTTCCAGGGGGCCGCGAAGAAGCTTTCTTT. This chain joins TRBV6-5 and TRBJ1-1; 8 bases map to TRBD1. Trimming removed 6 bases from V and 8 bases from J; junction bases left unmatched: 11. The CDR3 length is 14 residues. The germline V gene encodes CDR1 MNHEY and CDR2 SVGAGI.

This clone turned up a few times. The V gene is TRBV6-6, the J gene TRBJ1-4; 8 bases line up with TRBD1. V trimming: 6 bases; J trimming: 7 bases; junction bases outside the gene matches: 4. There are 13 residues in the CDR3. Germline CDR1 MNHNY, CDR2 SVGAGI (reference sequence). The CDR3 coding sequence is TGTGCCAGCAGCCCACAGGGGGGTGAAAAACTGTTTTTT. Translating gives CASSPQGGEKLFF.

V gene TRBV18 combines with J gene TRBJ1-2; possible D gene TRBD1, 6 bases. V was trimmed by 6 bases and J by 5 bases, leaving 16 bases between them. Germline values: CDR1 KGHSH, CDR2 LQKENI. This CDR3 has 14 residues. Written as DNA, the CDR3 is TGTGCCAGCTCTTCAGTACAGGGTGGTTATGGCTACACCTTC. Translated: CASSSVQGGYGYTF.

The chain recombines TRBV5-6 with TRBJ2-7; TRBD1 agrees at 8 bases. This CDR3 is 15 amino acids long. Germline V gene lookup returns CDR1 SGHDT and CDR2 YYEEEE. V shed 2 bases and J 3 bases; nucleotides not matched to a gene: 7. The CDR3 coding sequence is TGTGCCAGCAGCTTTTTGCCAGGGGGCAACTACGAGCAGTACTTC. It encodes CASSFLPGGNYEQYF.

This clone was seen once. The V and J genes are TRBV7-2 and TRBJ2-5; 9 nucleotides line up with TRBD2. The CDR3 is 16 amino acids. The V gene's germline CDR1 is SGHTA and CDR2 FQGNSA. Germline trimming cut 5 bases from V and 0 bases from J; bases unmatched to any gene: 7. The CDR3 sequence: CASSTRLAAYQETQYF. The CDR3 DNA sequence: TGTGCCAGCAGCACGAGACTAGCGGCGTACCAAGAGACCCAGTACTTC. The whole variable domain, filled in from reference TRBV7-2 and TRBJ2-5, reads GAGVSQSPSNKVTEKGKDVELRCDPISGHTALYWYRQSLGQGLEFLIYFQGNSAPDKSGLPSDRFSAERTGGSVSTLTIQRTQQEDSAVYLCASSTRLAAYQETQYFGPGTRLLVL.

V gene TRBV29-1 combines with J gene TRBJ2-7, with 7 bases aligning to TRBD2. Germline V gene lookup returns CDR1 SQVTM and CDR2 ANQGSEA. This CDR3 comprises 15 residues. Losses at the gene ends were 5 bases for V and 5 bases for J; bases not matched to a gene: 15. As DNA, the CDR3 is TGCAGCGTTTATGGTTCGGGGGGAAAGTTCGACGAGCAGTACTTC. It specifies CSVYGSGGKFDEQYF.

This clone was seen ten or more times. The CDR3 DNA is TGCGCCAGCAGCCAGGGGGGGGAAAAACTGTTTTTT. Protein: CASSQGGEKLFF. The V gene is TRBV4-1, the J gene TRBJ1-4, with a tentative D call TRBD1 (5 bases). Trimming left V 3 bases short and J 8 bases short, with 7 bases between. The CDR3 extends over 12 amino acids. Germline lookup yields CDR1 MGHRA and CDR2 YSYEKL.

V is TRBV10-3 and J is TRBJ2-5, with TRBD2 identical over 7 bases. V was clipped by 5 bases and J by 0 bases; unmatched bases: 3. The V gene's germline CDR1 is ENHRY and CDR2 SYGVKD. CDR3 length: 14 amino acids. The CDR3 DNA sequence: TGTGCCATCAGTAGCGGGGCCCACCAAGAGACCCAGTACTTC. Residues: CAISSGAHQETQYF.

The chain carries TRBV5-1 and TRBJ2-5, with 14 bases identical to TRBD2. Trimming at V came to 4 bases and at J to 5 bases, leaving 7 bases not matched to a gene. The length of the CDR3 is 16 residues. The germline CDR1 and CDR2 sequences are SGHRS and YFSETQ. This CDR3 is CASSSGTSGGSETQYF. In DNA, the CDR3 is TGCGCCAGCAGCAGTGGGACTAGCGGGGGATCGGAGACCCAGTACTTC.

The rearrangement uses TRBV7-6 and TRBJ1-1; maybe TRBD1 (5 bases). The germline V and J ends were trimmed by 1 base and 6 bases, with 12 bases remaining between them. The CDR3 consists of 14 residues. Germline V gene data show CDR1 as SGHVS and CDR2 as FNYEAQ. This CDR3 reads CASSLDQGSPEAFF. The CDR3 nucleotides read TGTGCCAGCAGCTTAGATCAGGGAAGCCCTGAAGCTTTCTTT.

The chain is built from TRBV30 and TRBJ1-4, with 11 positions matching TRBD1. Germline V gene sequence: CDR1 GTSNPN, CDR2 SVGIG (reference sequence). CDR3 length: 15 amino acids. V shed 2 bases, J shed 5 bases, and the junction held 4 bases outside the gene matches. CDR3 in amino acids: CAWSLRTGGNEKLFF. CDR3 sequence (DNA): TGTGCCTGGAGTCTGAGGACAGGGGGCAATGAAAAACTGTTTTTT.

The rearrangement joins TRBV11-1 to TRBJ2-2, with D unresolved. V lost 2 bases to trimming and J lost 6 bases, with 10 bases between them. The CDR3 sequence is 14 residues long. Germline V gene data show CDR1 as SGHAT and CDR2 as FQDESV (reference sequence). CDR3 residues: CASSLNEAAGELFF. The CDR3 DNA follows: TGTGCCAGCAGCTTAAACGAGGCGGCCGGGGAGCTGTTTTTT.

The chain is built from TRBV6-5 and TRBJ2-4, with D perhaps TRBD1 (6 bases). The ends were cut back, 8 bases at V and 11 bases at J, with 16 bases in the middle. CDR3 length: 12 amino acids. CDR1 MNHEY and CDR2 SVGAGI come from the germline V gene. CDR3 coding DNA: TGTGCCAGCCTAGACCCAGGGGATCTTCAGTACTTC. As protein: CASLDPGDLQYF.

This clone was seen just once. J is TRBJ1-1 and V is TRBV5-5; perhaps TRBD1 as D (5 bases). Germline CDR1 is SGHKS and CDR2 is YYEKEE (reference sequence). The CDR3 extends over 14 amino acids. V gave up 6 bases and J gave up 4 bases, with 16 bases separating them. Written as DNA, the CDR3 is TGTGCCAGCACCCTCTACAGCGGGGGCACTGAAGCTTTCTTT. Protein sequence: CASTLYSGGTEAFF. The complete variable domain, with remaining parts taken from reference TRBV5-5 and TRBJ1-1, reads DAGVTQSPTHLIKTRGQQVTLRCSPISGHKSVSWYQQVLGQGPQFIFQYYEKEERGRGNFPDRFSARQFPNYSSELNVNALLLGDSALYLCASTLYSGGTEAFFGQGTRLTVV.

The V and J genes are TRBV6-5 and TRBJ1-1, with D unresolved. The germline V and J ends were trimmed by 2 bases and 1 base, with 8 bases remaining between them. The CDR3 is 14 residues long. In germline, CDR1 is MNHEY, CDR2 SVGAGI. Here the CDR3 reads CASSYGPENTEAFF. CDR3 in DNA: TGTGCCAGCAGTTACGGGCCAGAGAACACTGAAGCTTTCTTT.

CDR3 region: CASSYRQGDTGELFF. CDR3 coding DNA: TGTGCCAGCAGTTACCGACAGGGGGACACCGGGGAGCTGTTTTTT. The V and J genes are TRBV6-6 and TRBJ2-2; 9 bases match TRBD1. This CDR3 has 15 amino acids. With 2 bases clipped from V and 3 bases from J, the junction kept 1 base outside the gene matches. The germline gives CDR1 MNHNY, CDR2 SVGAGI (reference sequence).